Below are 27 T cell receptor beta chains sequenced from a single sample in a study of T cell repertoires in cytomegalovirus infection. TCRdb re-derived calls from the reads in MiXCR, one entry per CDR3 protein. The sample records some 300,000 distinct CDR3 sequences, about 9.2% being singletons. The sequencing sample was made of PBMCs. The origin of the receptors is a human donor in good health (CMV status not recorded). Some clones in this sample may be carry-over from other donors' samples.

This clonotype appeared a few times. The genes are TRBV20-1 and TRBJ2-1; the match to TRBD1 covers 8 bases. The germline CDR1 and CDR2 sequences are DFQATT and SNEGSKA (reference sequence). Trimming took 6 bases from V and 7 from J; bases not matched to a gene: 8. The CDR3 runs to 13 residues. CDR3 sequence reads: CSAPDRVGNEQFF. The CDR3 nucleotides read TGCAGTGCCCCGGACAGGGTAGGAAATGAGCAGTTCTTC.

The sample holds many counts of this clonotype. This chain connects TRBV7-6 to TRBJ2-3; 12 positions match TRBD2. Germline V CDR1 and CDR2: SGHVS, FNYEAQ. This CDR3 comprises 18 residues. J gave up 0 bases and V 2 bases, and 6 bases lay outside the gene matches. The DNA of the CDR3 is TGTGCCAGCAGCTTACCGACTAGCGGGGGAACTAGCACAGATACGCAGTATTTT. It specifies CASSLPTSGGTSTDTQYF.

This clonotype was observed many times. V usage is TRBV14 and J usage is TRBJ2-6; 7 positions match TRBD1. The CDR3 runs 19 residues. Germline CDR1 reads SGHDN; CDR2 reads FVKESK. The V gene end was trimmed by 1 base and the J gene end by 0 bases; junction bases not matched to a gene: 9. The CDR3 reads CASSQALTGLLSGANVLTF. The CDR3 DNA sequence: TGTGCCAGCAGCCAAGCCCTGACAGGGCTCCTCTCTGGGGCCAACGTCCTGACTTTC.

The sample holds many counts of this clonotype. This chain joins TRBV6-5 and TRBJ2-7, with 9 bases matching TRBD1. This CDR3 is 18 amino acids long. V lost 2 bases to trimming and J lost 2 bases; unmatched junction nucleotides: 13. Per germline, CDR1 MNHEY and CDR2 SVGAGI. In DNA, the CDR3 is TGTGCCAGCAGTTACACATACTTGGACAGGGGAGGAACCTACGAGCAGTACTTC. Translation gives CASSYTYLDRGGTYEQYF.

This clonotype was picked up many times. The chain combines TRBV6-5 with TRBJ2-3, with 8 bases identical to TRBD1. This CDR3 is 14 amino acids long. Per the germline V gene, CDR1 is MNHEY and CDR2 is SVGAGI. The trim removed 2 bases at V and 3 bases at J, leaving 1 base unmatched. The CDR3 is CASSYGQGTDTQYF. The DNA for the CDR3 is TGTGCCAGCAGTTACGGACAGGGAACAGATACGCAGTATTTT.

This clonotype was observed many times. V usage is TRBV7-8 and J usage is TRBJ1-3; 9 bases agree with TRBD1. Germline assignment: CDR1 SGHVS and CDR2 FQNEAQ. The CDR3 runs 16 residues. Trimming took 1 base from V and 7 from J; bases not matched to a gene: 8. CDR3 DNA: TGTGCCAGCAGCTTAGGGAGGCGGACAGGGGCCAACACCATATATTTT. Amino acid sequence: CASSLGRRTGANTIYF.

This clonotype was recorded at least ten times. The CDR3 sequence is CASSEIGPRGYTF. CDR3 DNA: TGTGCCAGCAGTGAAATCGGCCCGAGAGGCTACACCTTC. This chain joins TRBV6-1 and TRBJ1-2; D is ambiguous. The V gene's germline CDR1 is MNHNS and CDR2 SASEGT. V lost 2 bases, J lost 8 bases, and 12 bases lay in between. The CDR3 length is 13 residues.

This clonotype was seen more than once but under ten times. V usage is TRBV7-9 and J usage is TRBJ1-3; D possibly corresponds to TRBD1 (5 bases). The CDR3 has 17 residues. Trimming removed 4 bases at V and 0 bases at J, with 16 bases between. The germline V gene has CDR1 SEHNR and CDR2 FQNEAQ (reference sequence). The CDR3 sequence is CASSYPGRRNSGNTIYF. DNA for the CDR3: TGTGCCAGCAGCTACCCGGGACGACGGAACTCTGGAAACACCATATATTTT.

This clonotype was counted a few times. The chain links TRBV3-1 to TRBJ2-1; D not certain. CDR1 is LGHDT and CDR2 is YNNKEL in the germline V gene (reference sequence). The V and J ends lost 5 bases and 0 bases respectively, with 11 bases between them. This CDR3 region has 15 residues. The CDR3 DNA is TGTGCCAGCAGCTCTGGGATTAGCTCCTACAATGAGCAGTTCTTC. Amino acids: CASSSGISSYNEQFF.

In its sample, this clonotype was seen many times. Mismatch with germline at one junction end may stem from a read error. CDR3 loop: CASKSGGFTYTQYF. The CDR3 nucleotides read TGTGCCTCCAAATCCGGGGGTTTCACATATACGCAGTATTTT. The chain couples TRBV6-5 to TRBJ2-3; TRBD2 might be the D (6 bases). The CDR3 is 14 residues long. Per the germline V gene, CDR1 is MNHEY and CDR2 is SVGAGI.

A few counts support this clonotype. The rearrangement links TRBV20-1 to TRBJ2-2; tentative D call: TRBD2 (6 bases). The germline gives CDR1 DFQATT, CDR2 SNEGSKA (reference sequence). V gave up 2 bases and J gave up 7 bases, with 14 bases separating them. CDR3 length: 14 amino acids. The CDR3 here is CSARSGRGVGELFF. The CDR3 coding sequence is TGCAGTGCTAGATCCGGGCGGGGAGTCGGGGAGCTGTTTTTT.

Ten or more counts support this clonotype. The chain recombines TRBV7-2 with TRBJ1-1, with 9 bases lining up with TRBD1. CDR3 length: 15 amino acids. Germline V CDR1 and CDR2: SGHTA, FQGNSA. V trimming: 5 bases; J trimming: 4 bases; junction bases outside the gene matches: 8. This CDR3 reads CASSPNHRGPTEAFF. In nucleotides, the CDR3 is TGTGCCAGCAGCCCCAACCACAGGGGGCCCACTGAAGCTTTCTTT.

This clonotype was picked up many times. The chain carries TRBV7-2 and TRBJ2-5; 7 bases line up with TRBD1. The germline V gene has CDR1 SGHTA and CDR2 FQGNSA. Unmatched junction bases numbered 6, after V lost 5 bases and J lost 3 bases. This CDR3 spans 14 amino acids. DNA of the CDR3: TGTGCCAGCAGCCCCCCGGGACAGAAAGAGACCCAGTACTTC. It encodes CASSPPGQKETQYF.

This clonotype was counted only a few times. The chain has TRBV13 and TRBJ2-5; TRBD1 might be the D (5 bases). With 1 base removed from V and 5 bases from J, the gap between germline ends came to 11 bases. Germline assignment: CDR1 PRHDT and CDR2 FYEKMQ (reference sequence). This CDR3 is 14 amino acids long. The CDR3 nucleotides read TGTGCCAGCAGCTTAGTACCAGGGATGGAGACCCAGTACTTC. Its protein product is CASSLVPGMETQYF.

The chain links TRBV25-1 to TRBJ1-1; D gene ambiguous. This CDR3 is built from 13 residues. The V and J ends lost 7 bases and 1 base respectively, with 10 bases between them. Germline CDR1 is MGHDK and CDR2 is SYGVNS. The CDR3, as DNA: TGTGCCAGCAAGGATATGAGGAACACTGAAGCTTTCTTT. Protein sequence: CASKDMRNTEAFF.

The chain joins TRBV10-3 to TRBJ2-2; perhaps TRBD2 as D (6 bases). The CDR3 is 14 amino acids. Trimming shortened V by 5 bases and J by 4 bases, and 11 bases separated the two germline ends. Germline V gene data show CDR1 as ENHRY and CDR2 as SYGVKD. CDR3: CAISTGTPTGELFF. The CDR3 DNA sequence: TGTGCCATCAGTACGGGGACTCCCACCGGGGAGCTGTTTTTT.

Many counts were recorded for this clonotype. The V gene is TRBV28, the J gene TRBJ1-6, with unresolved D. V shed 4 bases and J shed 6 bases, with 13 bases lying between them. The germline CDR1 and CDR2 sequences are MDHEN and SYDVKM. The CDR3 is made up of 15 amino acids. The CDR3 loop is CASSWEAILNSPLHF. CDR3 nucleotide sequence: TGTGCCAGCAGTTGGGAAGCCATACTTAATTCACCCCTCCACTTT.

This clonotype was observed many times. V and J are TRBV20-1 and TRBJ1-2; weak D call: TRBD1 (5 bases). The germline V and J ends were trimmed by 6 bases and 6 bases, with 14 bases remaining between them. The CDR3 is 12 residues long. Germline V gene sequence: CDR1 DFQATT, CDR2 SNEGSKA (reference sequence). The CDR3 here is CSAPQGQHGYTF. The CDR3 DNA follows: TGCAGTGCCCCCCAGGGTCAACATGGCTACACCTTC.

This clonotype was counted many times. The rearrangement links TRBV20-1 to TRBJ2-7; maybe TRBD2 (5 bases). Germline lookup yields CDR1 DFQATT and CDR2 SNEGSKA (reference sequence). V gave up 6 bases and J gave up 5 bases, with 17 bases separating them. CDR3 length: 13 residues. The CDR3 sequence is CSAPDGPEDEQYF. The DNA of the CDR3 is TGCAGTGCCCCTGACGGGCCGGAGGACGAGCAGTACTTC.

This clonotype was observed at least ten times. The chain joins TRBV24-1 to TRBJ2-1; TRBD2 matches at 10 bases. J was trimmed by 4 bases and V by 4 bases; bases with no gene match: 3. The CDR3 spans 15 residues. In germline, CDR1 is KGHDR, CDR2 SFDVKD. CDR3: CATSESSGGYNEQFF. Written as DNA, the CDR3 is TGTGCCACCAGTGAGTCTAGCGGGGGATACAATGAGCAGTTCTTC.

The rearrangement joins TRBV9 to TRBJ2-7; the match to TRBD1 covers 7 bases. Germline assignment: CDR1 SGDLS and CDR2 YYNGEE. V was pared by 3 bases and J by 2 bases, with 2 bases of the junction left unmatched. The CDR3 extends over 13 amino acids. This CDR3 reads CASSAGTAYEQYF. CDR3 in DNA: TGTGCCAGCAGCGCCGGGACAGCCTACGAGCAGTACTTC.

This chain uses TRBV10-3 with TRBJ2-2; TRBD1 is a possible D gene (6 bases). Germline assignment: CDR1 ENHRY and CDR2 SYGVKD. The CDR3 contains 11 residues. V was trimmed by 7 bases and J by 6 bases, leaving 6 bases between them. DNA of the CDR3: TGTGCCATCAAGGGGGCCGGGGAGCTGTTTTTT. As protein: CAIKGAGELFF.

This clonotype was observed many times. V gene TRBV6-6 combines with J gene TRBJ1-4; a possible D gene is TRBD1 (6 bases). This CDR3 comprises 13 residues. In germline, CDR1 is MNHNY, CDR2 SVGAGI (reference sequence). The V end lost 10 bases, the J end lost 2 bases, and 11 bases lay between the germline ends. The CDR3 here is CAIGTPTNEKLFF. CDR3 DNA sequence: TGTGCCATTGGGACACCCACTAATGAAAAACTGTTTTTT.

The gene calls are TRBV7-9 and TRBJ2-1; 7 bases match TRBD1. Germline V gene data show CDR1 as SEHNR and CDR2 as FQNEAQ (reference sequence). The CDR3 contains 14 residues. With 7 bases clipped from V and 4 bases from J, the junction kept 7 bases outside the gene matches. This CDR3 is CASNHGQVYNEQFF. CDR3 DNA sequence: TGTGCCAGCAACCATGGACAGGTTTACAATGAGCAGTTCTTC.

This clonotype was recorded many times. The chain joins TRBV20-1 to TRBJ1-1, with TRBD1 matching 7 bases. Germline-derived CDR1 and CDR2 are DFQATT and SNEGSKA (reference sequence). This CDR3 has 14 amino acids. V lost 5 bases to trimming and J lost 1 base; unmatched junction nucleotides: 7. CDR3 region: CSAFETGRNTEAFF. In nucleotides, the CDR3 is TGCAGTGCTTTTGAGACAGGGAGGAACACTGAAGCTTTCTTT.

This clonotype was seen many times. CDR3 sequence (DNA): TGCGCCAGCAGCGATAGACCGGGACAGCTAAATGAAAAACTGTTTTTT. It yields the protein CASSDRPGQLNEKLFF. The chain combines TRBV4-1 with TRBJ1-4; TRBD1 matches at 7 bases. Trimming took 5 bases from V and 5 from J; bases not matched to a gene: 11. This CDR3 is 16 amino acids long. The germline V gene has CDR1 MGHRA and CDR2 YSYEKL.

This clonotype showed up just a few times. This rearrangement joins TRBV20-1 to TRBJ2-4; D is possibly TRBD1 or TRBD2 (5 bases each). This CDR3 comprises 15 residues. V was pared by 3 bases and J by 0 bases, with 12 bases between. In germline, CDR1 is DFQATT, CDR2 SNEGSKA (reference sequence). The CDR3 coding sequence is TGCAGTGCTAGCGGGGACCTCTTAGCCAAAAACATTCAGTACTTC. This encodes CSASGDLLAKNIQYF.